This is a list of T cell receptor beta chains from one sample in a study of technical replicates of blood from a few donors. Clones were sequenced by immunoSEQ multiplex PCR, and TCRdb holds only the in-frame ones, with some missing. The top ten hold 4% to 5% of the sample, which has about 69,000 clones, approximately 89% seen once. The sequenced sample was PBMCs. The source is a human donor in good health. Some clones in this sample may be carry-over from other donors' samples. The CDR3 runs from the conserved cysteine through the conserved F or W. The order of the fields is J gene, D gene, V gene, clone size, CDR3 protein, CDR3 DNA. The D gene is left open where the match is weak. The listing skips clone size in some rows; elsewhere it reads once, few, many or a size class.

J gene: TRBJ2-2
D gene: NA
V gene: TRBV7-9
clone size: NA
CDR3 protein: CASSKGGVGELFF
CDR3 DNA: TGTGCCAGCAGCAAAGGCGGGGTAGGGGAGCTGTTTTTT

J gene: TRBJ2-1
D gene: NA
V gene: TRBV6-1
clone size: NA
CDR3 protein: CASSELLVSNEQFF
CDR3 DNA: TGTGCCAGCAGTGAACTTTTAGTCTCCAATGAGCAGTTCTTC

J gene: TRBJ2-7
D gene: NA
V gene: TRBV4-2
clone size: once
CDR3 protein: CASSQTGTYEQYF
CDR3 DNA: TGTGCCAGCAGTCAAACAGGGACCTACGAGCAGTACTTC

J gene: TRBJ1-2
D gene: TRBD1
V gene: TRBV5-6
clone size: once
CDR3 protein: CASSKRTGIEDGYTF
CDR3 DNA: TGTGCCAGCAGCAAGCGGACAGGGATAGAGGATGGCTACACCTTC

J gene: TRBJ1-5
D gene: TRBD1
V gene: TRBV6-5
clone size: NA
CDR3 protein: CASRQTGGNQPQHF
CDR3 DNA: TGTGCCAGCAGGCAAACAGGGGGCAATCAGCCCCAGCATTTT

J gene: TRBJ2-7
D gene: NA
V gene: TRBV18
clone size: NA
CDR3 protein: CASSPTEPYEQYF
CDR3 DNA: TGTGCCAGCTCACCAACAGAGCCCTACGAGCAGTACTTC

J gene: TRBJ1-4
D gene: TRBD1
V gene: TRBV5-5
clone size: NA
CDR3 protein: CASSPGQGYEKLFF
CDR3 DNA: TGTGCCAGCAGCCCCGGACAGGGGTACGAAAAACTGTTTTTT

J gene: TRBJ2-1
D gene: NA
V gene: TRBV5-4
clone size: NA
CDR3 protein: CASHKGGPSYNEQFF
CDR3 DNA: TGTGCCAGCCATAAGGGGGGGCCCTCCTACAATGAGCAGTTCTTC

J gene: TRBJ2-7
D gene: NA
V gene: TRBV7-6
clone size: NA
CDR3 protein: CASSLGLGSFDEQYF
CDR3 DNA: TGTGCCAGCAGCTTAGGTCTTGGCAGTTTCGACGAGCAGTACTTC

J gene: TRBJ2-1
D gene: NA
V gene: TRBV5-4
clone size: NA
CDR3 protein: CASSLAVGGLFNEQFF
CDR3 DNA: TGTGCCAGCAGCTTGGCGGTGGGGGGGCTGTTCAATGAGCAGTTCTTC

J gene: TRBJ1-2
D gene: NA
V gene: TRBV28
clone size: few
CDR3 protein: CASSYTETNYGYTF
CDR3 DNA: TGTGCCAGCAGTTATACCGAGACTAACTATGGCTACACCTTC

J gene: TRBJ2-7
D gene: NA
V gene: TRBV2
clone size: NA
CDR3 protein: CASRYSYEQYF
CDR3 DNA: TGTGCCAGCAGGTACTCCTACGAGCAGTACTTC

J gene: TRBJ2-3
D gene: NA
V gene: TRBV9
clone size: NA
CDR3 protein: CASSVGHSTDTQYF
CDR3 DNA: TGTGCCAGCAGCGTAGGGCACAGCACAGATACGCAGTATTTT

J gene: TRBJ2-2
D gene: TRBD1
V gene: TRBV7-3
clone size: NA
CDR3 protein: CASSLMAGGDGELFF
CDR3 DNA: TGTGCCAGCAGCTTAATGGCAGGGGGTGACGGGGAGCTGTTTTTT

J gene: TRBJ1-2
D gene: NA
V gene: TRBV4-1
clone size: NA
CDR3 protein: CASSQGRTGYGYTF
CDR3 DNA: TGCGCCAGCAGCCAGGGAAGGACGGGATATGGCTACACCTTC

J gene: TRBJ1-5
D gene: NA
V gene: TRBV9
clone size: NA
CDR3 protein: CASSQGAEKGQPQHF
CDR3 DNA: TGTGCCAGCAGTCAAGGGGCAGAAAAAGGTCAGCCCCAGCATTTT

J gene: TRBJ2-7
D gene: NA
V gene: TRBV7-2
clone size: NA
CDR3 protein: CASSLVQSYEQYF
CDR3 DNA: TGTGCCAGCAGCTTAGTACAGTCCTACGAGCAGTACTTC

J gene: TRBJ2-3
D gene: TRBD2
V gene: TRBV6-1
clone size: NA
CDR3 protein: CASSGGGATDTQYF
CDR3 DNA: TGTGCCAGCAGTGGCGGGGGGGCTACAGATACGCAGTATTTT

J gene: TRBJ1-3
D gene: NA
V gene: TRBV13
clone size: NA
CDR3 protein: CASSNQQGLSGNTIYF
CDR3 DNA: TGTGCCAGCAGCAATCAACAGGGCCTCTCTGGAAACACCATATATTTT

J gene: TRBJ2-7
D gene: NA
V gene: TRBV27
clone size: NA
CDR3 protein: CAGSFNGGYEQYF
CDR3 DNA: TGTGCCGGCAGTTTCAACGGGGGTTACGAGCAGTACTTC

J gene: TRBJ2-3
D gene: TRBD2
V gene: TRBV11-1
clone size: NA
CDR3 protein: CASSKSSGRAVTDTQYF
CDR3 DNA: TGTGCCAGCAGCAAAAGTAGCGGGAGGGCCGTGACAGATACGCAGTATTTT

J gene: TRBJ2-7
D gene: NA
V gene: TRBV27
clone size: NA
CDR3 protein: CASSLLAGFGHEQYF
CDR3 DNA: TGTGCCAGCAGTTTACTTGCAGGGTTTGGGCACGAGCAGTACTTC

J gene: TRBJ1-5
D gene: TRBD1
V gene: TRBV7-8
clone size: NA
CDR3 protein: CASSSVGQGRNQPQHF
CDR3 DNA: TGTGCCAGCAGCTCCGTGGGACAGGGGCGGAATCAGCCCCAGCATTTT

J gene: TRBJ2-3
D gene: TRBD2
V gene: TRBV4-1
clone size: NA
CDR3 protein: CASSQGGTSGSSNTDTQYF
CDR3 DNA: TGCGCCAGCAGCCAAGGTGGGACTAGCGGGAGTAGTAACACAGATACGCAGTATTTT

J gene: TRBJ1-3
D gene: NA
V gene: TRBV7-9
clone size: NA
CDR3 protein: CASSLLLGNTIYF
CDR3 DNA: TGTGCCAGCAGCTTACTACTTGGAAACACCATATATTTT

J gene: TRBJ2-5
D gene: TRBD1
V gene: TRBV5-4
clone size: once
CDR3 protein: CASSLRTGLETQYF
CDR3 DNA: TGTGCCAGCAGCTTGAGGACAGGGTTGGAGACCCAGTACTTC

J gene: TRBJ2-7
D gene: TRBD1
V gene: TRBV7-9
clone size: NA
CDR3 protein: CASSRGQDFSYEQYF
CDR3 DNA: TGTGCCAGCAGCCGGGGACAGGACTTCTCCTACGAGCAGTACTTC

J gene: TRBJ2-5
D gene: NA
V gene: TRBV6-4
clone size: few
CDR3 protein: CASSSNAPLASKETQYF
CDR3 DNA: TGTGCCAGCAGCTCTAATGCTCCCCTAGCGTCCAAAGAGACCCAGTACTTC

J gene: TRBJ2-7
D gene: NA
V gene: TRBV7-2
clone size: NA
CDR3 protein: CASSPRGRAYEQYF
CDR3 DNA: TGTGCCAGCAGCCCAAGGGGGAGGGCCTACGAGCAGTACTTC

J gene: TRBJ1-2
D gene: NA
V gene: TRBV5-6
clone size: NA
CDR3 protein: CASSLVSTPGNGYTF
CDR3 DNA: TGTGCCAGCAGCTTGGTGTCGACTCCGGGTAATGGCTACACCTTC

J gene: TRBJ2-1
D gene: TRBD1
V gene: TRBV4-1
clone size: NA
CDR3 protein: CASSQVQGDYNEQFF
CDR3 DNA: TGCGCCAGCAGCCAAGTTCAGGGGGACTACAATGAGCAGTTCTTC

J gene: TRBJ2-2
D gene: NA
V gene: TRBV5-1
clone size: once
CDR3 protein: CASSPGTGNTGELFF
CDR3 DNA: TGCGCCAGCAGCCCCGGGACTGGGAACACCGGGGAGCTGTTTTTT

J gene: TRBJ1-4
D gene: TRBD1
V gene: TRBV23-1
clone size: NA
CDR3 protein: CASSSNRGNHEKLFF
CDR3 DNA: TGCGCCAGCAGTTCCAACAGGGGGAATCATGAAAAACTGTTTTTT

J gene: TRBJ1-1
D gene: NA
V gene: TRBV29-1
clone size: once
CDR3 protein: CSVLRQALGNTEAFF
CDR3 DNA: TGCAGCGTTCTAAGACAGGCCCTAGGGAACACTGAAGCTTTCTTT

J gene: TRBJ1-5
D gene: NA
V gene: TRBV19
clone size: NA
CDR3 protein: CASSSAQRGSNQPQHF
CDR3 DNA: TGTGCCAGTAGTAGCGCCCAGCGGGGGAGCAATCAGCCCCAGCATTTT

J gene: TRBJ2-1
D gene: TRBD2
V gene: TRBV9
clone size: NA
CDR3 protein: CASSSGGLAVHEQFF
CDR3 DNA: TGTGCCAGCAGCTCCGGGGGACTAGCGGTCCACGAGCAGTTCTTC

J gene: TRBJ1-2
D gene: NA
V gene: TRBV7-9
clone size: NA
CDR3 protein: CASSHYVAGVKYGYTF
CDR3 DNA: TGTGCCAGCAGCCATTACGTTGCAGGGGTAAAATATGGCTACACCTTC

J gene: TRBJ1-2
D gene: TRBD1
V gene: TRBV19
clone size: NA
CDR3 protein: CASSILTGGNYGYTF
CDR3 DNA: TGTGCCAGTAGTATACTGACAGGGGGTAACTATGGCTACACCTTC

J gene: TRBJ2-5
D gene: TRBD2
V gene: TRBV9
clone size: NA
CDR3 protein: CASSVGGSGGLKETQYF
CDR3 DNA: TGTGCCAGCAGCGTAGGAGGGAGCGGGGGGCTTAAGGAGACCCAGTACTTC

J gene: TRBJ1-2
D gene: NA
V gene: TRBV4-1
clone size: NA
CDR3 protein: CASSQASGVGHLLNHYGYTF
CDR3 DNA: TGCGCCAGCAGCCAAGCCAGTGGAGTAGGCCACTTATTGAATCACTATGGCTACACCTTC

J gene: TRBJ1-1
D gene: TRBD1
V gene: TRBV2
clone size: NA
CDR3 protein: CASSEDRGFPNTEAFF
CDR3 DNA: TGTGCCAGCAGCGAGGACAGGGGGTTCCCTAACACTGAAGCTTTCTTT

J gene: TRBJ2-1
D gene: TRBD2
V gene: TRBV5-1
clone size: NA
CDR3 protein: CASSSLAGGSNEQFF
CDR3 DNA: TGCGCCAGCAGCTCGCTAGCGGGAGGAAGCAATGAGCAGTTCTTC